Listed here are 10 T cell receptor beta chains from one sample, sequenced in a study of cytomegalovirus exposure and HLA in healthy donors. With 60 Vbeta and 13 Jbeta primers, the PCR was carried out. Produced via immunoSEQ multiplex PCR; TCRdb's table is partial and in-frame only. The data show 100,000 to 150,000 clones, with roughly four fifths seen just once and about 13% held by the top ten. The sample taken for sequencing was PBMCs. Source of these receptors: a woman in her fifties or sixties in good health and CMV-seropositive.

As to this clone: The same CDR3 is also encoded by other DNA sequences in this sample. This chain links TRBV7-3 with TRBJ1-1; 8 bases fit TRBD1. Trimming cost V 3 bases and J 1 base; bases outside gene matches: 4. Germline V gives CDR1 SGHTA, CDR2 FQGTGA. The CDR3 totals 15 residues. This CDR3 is CASSLLGQGNTEAFF. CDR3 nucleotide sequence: TGTGCCAGCAGCTTGCTAGGACAGGGGAACACTGAAGCTTTCTTT. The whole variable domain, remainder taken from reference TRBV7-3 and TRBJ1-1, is GAGVSQTPSNKVTEKGKYVELRCDPISGHTALYWYRQSLGQGPEFLIYFQGTGAADDSGLPNDRFFAVRPEGSVSTLKIQRTERGDSAVYLCASSLLGQGNTEAFFGQGTRLTVV.

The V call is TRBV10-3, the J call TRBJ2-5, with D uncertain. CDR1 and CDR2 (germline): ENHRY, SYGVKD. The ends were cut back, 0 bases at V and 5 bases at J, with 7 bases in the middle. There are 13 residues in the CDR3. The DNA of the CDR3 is TGTGCCATCAGTGAGTCCACAACGGAGACCCAGTACTTC. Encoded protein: CAISESTTETQYF.

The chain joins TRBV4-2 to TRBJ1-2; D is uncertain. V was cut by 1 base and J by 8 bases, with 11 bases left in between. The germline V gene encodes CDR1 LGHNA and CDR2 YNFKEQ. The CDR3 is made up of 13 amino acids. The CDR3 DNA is TGTGCCAGCAGCCAAGTACGAATGGAGGGCTACACCTTC. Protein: CASSQVRMEGYTF.

CDR3 protein: CASSSFAGFGRETQYF. The CDR3 nucleotides are TGTGCCAGCAGCTCCTTCGCGGGTTTTGGAAGGGAGACCCAGTACTTC. The V gene is TRBV7-8, the J gene TRBJ2-5, with a tentative D call TRBD2 (5 bases). CDR3 length: 16 residues. Germline CDR1 is SGHVS and CDR2 is FQNEAQ. The V and J ends lost 4 bases and 5 bases respectively, with 20 bases between them.

The CDR3 here is CASSPPRPYEQYF. In DNA form, the CDR3 reads TGTGCCAGCAGCCCTCCTAGGCCCTACGAGCAGTACTTC. The chain is built from TRBV7-9 and TRBJ2-7; D gene ambiguous. CDR1 SEHNR and CDR2 FQNEAQ come from the germline V gene (reference sequence). This CDR3 is 13 amino acids long. The ends were cut back, 5 bases at V and 2 bases at J, with 10 bases in the middle.

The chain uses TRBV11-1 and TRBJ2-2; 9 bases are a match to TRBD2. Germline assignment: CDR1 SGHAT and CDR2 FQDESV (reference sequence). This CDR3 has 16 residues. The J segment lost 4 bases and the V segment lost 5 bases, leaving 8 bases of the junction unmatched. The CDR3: CASSKRGALLTGELFF. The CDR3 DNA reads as TGTGCCAGCAGCAAGCGGGGGGCCTTACTCACCGGGGAGCTGTTTTTT.

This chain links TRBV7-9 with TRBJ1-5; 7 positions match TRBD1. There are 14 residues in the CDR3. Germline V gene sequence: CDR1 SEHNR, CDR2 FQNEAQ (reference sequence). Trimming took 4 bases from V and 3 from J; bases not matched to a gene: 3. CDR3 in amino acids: CASSSDRSNQPQHF. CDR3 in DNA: TGTGCCAGCAGCTCGGACAGGTCCAATCAGCCCCAGCATTTT.

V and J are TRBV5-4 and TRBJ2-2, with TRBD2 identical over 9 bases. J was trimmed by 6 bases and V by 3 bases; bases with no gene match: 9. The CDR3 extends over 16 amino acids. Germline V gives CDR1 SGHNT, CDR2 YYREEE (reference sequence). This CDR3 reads CASSSGGRALSGELFF. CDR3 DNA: TGTGCCAGCAGCTCTGGCGGGAGGGCCTTATCCGGGGAGCTGTTTTTT.

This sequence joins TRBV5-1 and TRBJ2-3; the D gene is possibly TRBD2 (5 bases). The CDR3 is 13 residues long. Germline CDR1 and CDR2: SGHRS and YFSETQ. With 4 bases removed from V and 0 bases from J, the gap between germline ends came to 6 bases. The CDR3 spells CASSEGSTDTQYF. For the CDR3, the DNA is TGCGCCAGCAGCGAGGGCAGCACAGATACGCAGTATTTT.

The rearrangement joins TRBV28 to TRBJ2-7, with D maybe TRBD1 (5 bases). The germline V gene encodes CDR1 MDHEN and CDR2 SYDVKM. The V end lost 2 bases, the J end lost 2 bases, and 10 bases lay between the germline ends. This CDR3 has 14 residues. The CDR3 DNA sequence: TGTGCCAGCAGTTTAGCAGGGTTAGCCTACGAGCAGTACTTC. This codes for CASSLAGLAYEQYF.